This T cell receptor beta chain appears in the sequencing data of a study of T cell changes during pregnancy in multiple sclerosis. Repertoires were generated with immunoSEQ multiplex PCR, while TCRdb's copy carries only in-frame clones and drops some. The repertoire holds under 45,000 clones, 80% to 90% seen once, with more than 0.6% in the top ten. Deletions cut 1 base from V and 0 bases from J, with 7 bases between. This CDR3 contains 14 residues. This clone was detected only once. The sequencing here drew on CD4+ T cells from peripheral blood mononuclear cells, taken in the first trimester of pregnancy. V usage is TRBV6-7 and J usage is TRBJ2-7, with a weak D call TRBD1 (6 bases). TRBV6-7 is noted as an ORF with a role that remains uncertain. The TCR sequence derives from a female donor with multiple sclerosis, enrolled in a pregnancy study. CDR3 sequence (DNA): TGTGCCAGCAGTTACTGCAGGGGCTCCTACGAGCAGTACTTC. This encodes CASSYCRGSYEQYF.